Detailed here is one T cell receptor beta chain. Antigen unknown. This specimen belongs to a study of T cell responses to AZD1222 COVID-19 vaccine. General study findings and limits: Spike regions recognized by vaccine-associated CD4 TCRs spanned the protein, led by 160-218 and 743-854. No repertoire was sampled before or during the peak T cell response, only after it. Just five to seven AZD1222 recipients tested seropositive at baseline. Possibly, clonal diversity was underestimated; donors were largely white British and included more females.

Germline V CDR1 and CDR2: GTSNPN, SVGIG (reference sequence). The germline V and J ends were trimmed by 1 base and 4 bases, with 2 bases remaining between them. The CDR3 length is 11 residues. Generated by immunoSEQ multiplex PCR, the TCRdb table keeps only in-frame clones and is missing some. The sample holds 110,000 to 150,000 clones; about nine tenths are singletons and the top ten take 3.4%. The input for sequencing was peripheral blood, taken on day 0 of AZD1222 vaccination. This TCR came from an adult in good health. V is TRBV30 and J is TRBJ1-3; no firm D call. The CDR3 bases are TGTGCCTGGAGTGGAGGAAACACCATATATTTT. Its translation: CAWSGGNTIYF.